This T cell receptor beta chain was recorded in a study of neoadjuvant anti-PD-1 for oral cavity cancer. Study context: Patients without progression received a fourth nivolumab dose around day 43, then surgical resection on days 50-56.

Time point noted: after neoadjuvant nivolumab, at surgical resection. Using immunoSEQ multiplex PCR, the repertoire was profiled, and TCRdb retains in-frame clones only, with some absent. The data contain about 23,000 clones, about 30% of them seen just once; the ten biggest clones take up about 17%. Germline CDR1 is SQVTM and CDR2 is ANQGSEA. The CDR3 runs 12 residues. V was shortened by 0 bases and J by 8 bases, with 8 bases between the two germline ends. The receptor was isolated from a person between 40 and 85 years old with oral cavity squamous cell carcinoma. Sequencing used tumor tissue, obtained after nivolumab (anti-PD-1) treatment. The J gene is TRBJ2-4, the V gene TRBV29-1; D is ambiguous. The CDR3 loop reads CSVEDQVDIQYF. In DNA, the CDR3 is TGCAGCGTTGAAGATCAGGTCGACATTCAGTACTTC.